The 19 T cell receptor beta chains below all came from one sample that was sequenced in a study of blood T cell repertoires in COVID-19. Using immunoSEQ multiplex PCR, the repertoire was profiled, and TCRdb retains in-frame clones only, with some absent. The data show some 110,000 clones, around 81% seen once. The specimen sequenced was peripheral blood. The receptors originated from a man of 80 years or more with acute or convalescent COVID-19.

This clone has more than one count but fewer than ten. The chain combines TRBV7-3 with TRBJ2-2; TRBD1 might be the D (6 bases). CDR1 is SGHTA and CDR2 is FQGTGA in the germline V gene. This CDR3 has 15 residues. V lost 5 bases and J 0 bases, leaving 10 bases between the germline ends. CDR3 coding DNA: TGTGCCAGCAGCCCAGGGGCAGCGAACACCGGGGAGCTGTTTTTT. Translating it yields CASSPGAANTGELFF.

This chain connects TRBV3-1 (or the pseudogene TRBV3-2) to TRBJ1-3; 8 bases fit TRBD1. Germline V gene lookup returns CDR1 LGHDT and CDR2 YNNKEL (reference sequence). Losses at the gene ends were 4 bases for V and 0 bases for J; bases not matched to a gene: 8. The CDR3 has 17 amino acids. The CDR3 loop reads CASSRTGGRGSGNTIYF. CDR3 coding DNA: TGTGCCAGCAGCCGCACAGGGGGACGAGGCTCTGGAAACACCATATATTTT.

The CDR3 reads CASSPPGGGYGYTF. The CDR3 region has the DNA TGTGCCAGCAGCCCCCCCGGGGGAGGGTATGGCTACACCTTC. The chain couples TRBV7-9 to TRBJ1-2; tentatively, D is TRBD1 (5 bases). Trimming left V 5 bases short and J 5 bases short, with 15 bases between. From germline, CDR1 is SEHNR and CDR2 FQNEAQ (reference sequence). This CDR3 contains 14 residues.

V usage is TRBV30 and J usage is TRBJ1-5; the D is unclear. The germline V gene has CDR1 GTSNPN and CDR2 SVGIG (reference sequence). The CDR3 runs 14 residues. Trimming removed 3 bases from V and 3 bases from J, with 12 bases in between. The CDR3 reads CAWSKTAANQPQHF. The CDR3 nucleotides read TGTGCCTGGAGCAAAACAGCGGCCAATCAGCCCCAGCATTTT. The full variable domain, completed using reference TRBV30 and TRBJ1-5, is SQTIHQWPATLVQPVGSPLSLECTVEGTSNPNLYWYRQAAGRGLQLLFYSVGIGQISSEVPQNLSASRPQDRQFILSSKKLLLSDSGFYLCAWSKTAANQPQHFGDGTRLSIL.

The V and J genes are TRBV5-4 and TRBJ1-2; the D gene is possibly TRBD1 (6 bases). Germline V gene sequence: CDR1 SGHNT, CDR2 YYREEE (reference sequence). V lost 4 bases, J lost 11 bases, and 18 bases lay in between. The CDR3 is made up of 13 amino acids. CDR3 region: CASSDPGTGSYTF. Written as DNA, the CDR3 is TGTGCCAGCAGCGACCCGGGAACAGGGAGTTACACCTTC.

The CDR3 here is CASSQVTGVTDTQYF. CDR3 nucleotides: TGTGCCAGCAGCCAAGTTACGGGGGTCACAGATACGCAGTATTTT. The genes are TRBV14 and TRBJ2-3; a weak D match, TRBD2 (6 bases). The germline gives CDR1 SGHDN, CDR2 FVKESK. The CDR3 loop spans 15 amino acids. The germline V and J ends were trimmed by 1 base and 2 bases, with 10 bases remaining between them.

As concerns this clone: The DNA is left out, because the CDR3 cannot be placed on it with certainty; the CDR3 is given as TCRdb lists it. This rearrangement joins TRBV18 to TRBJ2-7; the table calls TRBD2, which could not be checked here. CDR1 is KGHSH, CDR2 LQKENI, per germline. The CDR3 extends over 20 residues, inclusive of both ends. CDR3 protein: CASSDLPRGAVLRAGGEQYF.

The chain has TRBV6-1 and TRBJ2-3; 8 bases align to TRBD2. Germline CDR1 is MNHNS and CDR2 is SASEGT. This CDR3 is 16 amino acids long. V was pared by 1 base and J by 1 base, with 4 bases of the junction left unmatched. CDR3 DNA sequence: TGTGCCAGCAGTGAAGTCCCTAGCGGGCGCACAGATACGCAGTATTTT. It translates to CASSEVPSGRTDTQYF.

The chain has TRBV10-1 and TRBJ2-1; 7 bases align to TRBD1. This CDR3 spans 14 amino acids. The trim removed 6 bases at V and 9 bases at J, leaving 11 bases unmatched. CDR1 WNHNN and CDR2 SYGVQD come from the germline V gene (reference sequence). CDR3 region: CASRAQQGSGEQFF. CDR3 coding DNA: TGCGCCAGCAGAGCGCAACAGGGGAGTGGTGAGCAGTTCTTC.

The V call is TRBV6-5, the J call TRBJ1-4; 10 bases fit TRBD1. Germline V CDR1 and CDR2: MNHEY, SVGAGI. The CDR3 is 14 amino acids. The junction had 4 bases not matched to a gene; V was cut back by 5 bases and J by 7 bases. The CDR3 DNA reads TGTGCCAGCAGTCGGGACAGGGGTCTTGAAAAACTGTTTTTT. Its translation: CASSRDRGLEKLFF.

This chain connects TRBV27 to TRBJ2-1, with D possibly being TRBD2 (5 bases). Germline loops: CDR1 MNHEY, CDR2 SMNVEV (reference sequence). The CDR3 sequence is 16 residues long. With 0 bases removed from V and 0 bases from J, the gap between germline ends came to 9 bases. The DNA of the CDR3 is TGTGCCAGCAGTTTATCATGGGCGGGCTCCTACAATGAGCAGTTCTTC. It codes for CASSLSWAGSYNEQFF.

The CDR3 nucleotides are TGCGCCAGCAGCTTGTCGAACCACGGGAGACCGACGAACTACGAGCAGTACTTC. It yields the protein CASSLSNHGRPTNYEQYF. The chain carries TRBV5-1 and TRBJ2-7, with D possibly being TRBD2 (6 bases). In germline, CDR1 is SGHRS, CDR2 YFSETQ. This CDR3 is built from 18 residues. The V end lost 1 base, the J end lost 3 bases, and 23 bases lay between the germline ends.

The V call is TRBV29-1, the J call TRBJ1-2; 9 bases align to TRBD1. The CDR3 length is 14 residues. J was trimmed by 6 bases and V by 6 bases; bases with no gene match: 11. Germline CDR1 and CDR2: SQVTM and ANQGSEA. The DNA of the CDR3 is TGCAGCGTAGCCGGGACAGGGTTTATCCATGGCTACACCTTC. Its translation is CSVAGTGFIHGYTF.

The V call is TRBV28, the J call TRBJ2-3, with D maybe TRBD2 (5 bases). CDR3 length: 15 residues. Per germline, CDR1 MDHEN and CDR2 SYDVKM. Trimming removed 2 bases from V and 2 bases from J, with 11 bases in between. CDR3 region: CASSLPSSHTDTQYF. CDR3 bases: TGTGCCAGCAGTTTACCTAGCTCCCACACAGATACGCAGTATTTT. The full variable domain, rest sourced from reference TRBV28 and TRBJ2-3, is DVKVTQSSRYLVKRTGEKVFLECVQDMDHENMFWYRQDPGLGLRLIYFSYDVKMKEKGDIPEGYSVSREKKERFSLILESASTNQTSMYLCASSLPSSHTDTQYFGPGTRLTVL.

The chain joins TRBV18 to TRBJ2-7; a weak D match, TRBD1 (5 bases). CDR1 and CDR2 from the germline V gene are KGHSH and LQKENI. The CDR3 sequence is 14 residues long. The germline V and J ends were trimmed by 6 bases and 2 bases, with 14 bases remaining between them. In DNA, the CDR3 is TGTGCCAGCTCGGGGCCAGGCGAAGCCTACGAGCAGTACTTC. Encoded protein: CASSGPGEAYEQYF. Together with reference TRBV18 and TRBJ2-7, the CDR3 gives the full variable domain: NAGVMQNPRHLVRRRGQEARLRCSPMKGHSHVYWYRQLPEEGLKFMVYLQKENIIDESGMPKERFSAEFPKEGPSILRIQQVVRGDSAAYFCASSGPGEAYEQYFGPGTRLTVT.

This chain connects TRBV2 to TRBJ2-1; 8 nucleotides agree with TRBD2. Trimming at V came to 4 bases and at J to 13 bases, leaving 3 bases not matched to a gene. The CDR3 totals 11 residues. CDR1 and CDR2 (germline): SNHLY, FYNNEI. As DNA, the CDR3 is TGTGCCAGCAGTGGAGGACTAGCACAGTTCTTC. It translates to CASSGGLAQFF. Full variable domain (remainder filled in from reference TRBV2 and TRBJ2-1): EPEVTQTPSHQVTQMGQEVILRCVPISNHLYFYWYRQILGQKVEFLVSFYNNEISEKSEIFDDQFSVERPDGSNFTLKIRSTKLEDSAMYFCASSGGLAQFFGPGTRLTVL.

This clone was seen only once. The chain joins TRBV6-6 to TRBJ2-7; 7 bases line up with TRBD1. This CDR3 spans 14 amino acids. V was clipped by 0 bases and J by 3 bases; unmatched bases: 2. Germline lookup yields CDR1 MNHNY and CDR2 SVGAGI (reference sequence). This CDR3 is CASSYSRDSYEQYF. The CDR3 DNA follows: TGTGCCAGCAGTTACTCCCGGGACAGCTACGAGCAGTACTTC.

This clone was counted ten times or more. The CDR3 bases are TGTGCCAGCAGTTTGGAGGAAAATCAGCCCCAGCATTTT. Protein sequence: CASSLEENQPQHF. The genes are TRBV12-3 or TRBV12-4 and TRBJ1-5; D not certain. Trimming pared 3 bases from V and 4 bases from J, leaving 7 bases between. The CDR3 totals 13 residues.

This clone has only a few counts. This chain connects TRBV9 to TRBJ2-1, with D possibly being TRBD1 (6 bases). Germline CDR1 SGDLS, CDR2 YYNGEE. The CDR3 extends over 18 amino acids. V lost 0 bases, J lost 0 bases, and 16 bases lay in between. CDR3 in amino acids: CASSVGGGTPVSYNEQFF. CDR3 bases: TGTGCCAGCAGCGTAGGAGGTGGGACACCCGTCTCCTACAATGAGCAGTTCTTC.